This section outlines one TCR beta chain sequence together with its context. Sequencing used immunoSEQ multiplex PCR; TCRdb keeps in-frame clones, though not all of them. Of roughly 150,000 clones listed, approximately 91% are singletons. V lost 4 bases, J lost 8 bases, and 13 bases stayed unmatched. The length of the CDR3 is 16 residues. Germline-derived CDR1 and CDR2 are SEHNR and FQNEAQ (reference sequence). The sample comes from a study of blood T cell repertoires in COVID-19. This sequence joins TRBV7-9 and TRBJ2-1, with 8 bases fitting TRBD2. Sequenced input: peripheral blood. This TCR was sampled from a man aged 18 to 29 with COVID-19, enrolled during active disease. The CDR3 loop reads CASSSPPSGRSYEQFF. CDR3 DNA sequence: TGTGCCAGCAGCTCTCCCCCCAGCGGGAGATCCTATGAGCAGTTCTTC.